One T cell receptor (beta chain) is described in this entry. Its antigen is as yet unknown. These data are taken from a study of T cell responses to AZD1222 COVID-19 vaccine. Findings and caveats of the study: Donors in the cohort were predominantly white British and more often female, and clonal diversity was possibly underestimated. When two AZD1222 doses had been given, Spike-specific TCR breadth and depth rose. Seropositive AZD1222 recipients at baseline numbered only five to seven. As reported, nearly half of all spike-specific TCRs target variant regions that are unmutated.

Sequencing was performed with immunoSEQ multiplex PCR; in TCRdb, only in-frame clones are kept and a portion is missing. This table has 160,000 or so clones, about 88% appearing once. Here the sequenced sample was peripheral blood, taken on day 0 of AZD1222 vaccination. This TCR came from an adult in good health.

CDR3 amino acids: CASSDRAGGRANTGELFF. The CDR3 DNA follows: TGTGCCAGCAGTGACCGGGCAGGGGGCCGGGCTAACACCGGGGAGCTGTTTTTT. The chain joins TRBV6-1 to TRBJ2-2; 8 nucleotides align to TRBD1. After removal of 3 bases from V and 2 bases from J, the junction contained 11 bases not matched to a gene. This CDR3 is 18 amino acids long. Germline CDR1 is MNHNS and CDR2 is SASEGT.